This T cell receptor beta chain emerged from a study of blood T cell repertoires in COVID-19. Whole-study context: The United States, Italy and Spain were the sources of the acute and convalescent COVID-19 samples. PBMCs, B-cell-depleted T cells, or T cells provided the cDNA or gDNA that made up the material.

The germline gives CDR1 MDHEN, CDR2 SYDVKM. The CDR3 runs 15 residues. The V end lost 5 bases, the J end lost 3 bases, and 17 bases lay between the germline ends. Produced via immunoSEQ multiplex PCR; TCRdb's table is partial and in-frame only. The sample yields roughly 56,000 clones, approximately 86% seen once. The table lists this clone with a count of one. The material sequenced was peripheral blood. The receptor's source is a human donor in a cohort sampled during active COVID-19. V usage is TRBV28 and J usage is TRBJ2-7; D is possibly TRBD1 (5 bases). CDR3 sequence (DNA): TGTGCCAGCAGTATGGGGCCCTCCTCGGTCTACGAGCAGTACTTC. Translation gives CASSMGPSSVYEQYF.